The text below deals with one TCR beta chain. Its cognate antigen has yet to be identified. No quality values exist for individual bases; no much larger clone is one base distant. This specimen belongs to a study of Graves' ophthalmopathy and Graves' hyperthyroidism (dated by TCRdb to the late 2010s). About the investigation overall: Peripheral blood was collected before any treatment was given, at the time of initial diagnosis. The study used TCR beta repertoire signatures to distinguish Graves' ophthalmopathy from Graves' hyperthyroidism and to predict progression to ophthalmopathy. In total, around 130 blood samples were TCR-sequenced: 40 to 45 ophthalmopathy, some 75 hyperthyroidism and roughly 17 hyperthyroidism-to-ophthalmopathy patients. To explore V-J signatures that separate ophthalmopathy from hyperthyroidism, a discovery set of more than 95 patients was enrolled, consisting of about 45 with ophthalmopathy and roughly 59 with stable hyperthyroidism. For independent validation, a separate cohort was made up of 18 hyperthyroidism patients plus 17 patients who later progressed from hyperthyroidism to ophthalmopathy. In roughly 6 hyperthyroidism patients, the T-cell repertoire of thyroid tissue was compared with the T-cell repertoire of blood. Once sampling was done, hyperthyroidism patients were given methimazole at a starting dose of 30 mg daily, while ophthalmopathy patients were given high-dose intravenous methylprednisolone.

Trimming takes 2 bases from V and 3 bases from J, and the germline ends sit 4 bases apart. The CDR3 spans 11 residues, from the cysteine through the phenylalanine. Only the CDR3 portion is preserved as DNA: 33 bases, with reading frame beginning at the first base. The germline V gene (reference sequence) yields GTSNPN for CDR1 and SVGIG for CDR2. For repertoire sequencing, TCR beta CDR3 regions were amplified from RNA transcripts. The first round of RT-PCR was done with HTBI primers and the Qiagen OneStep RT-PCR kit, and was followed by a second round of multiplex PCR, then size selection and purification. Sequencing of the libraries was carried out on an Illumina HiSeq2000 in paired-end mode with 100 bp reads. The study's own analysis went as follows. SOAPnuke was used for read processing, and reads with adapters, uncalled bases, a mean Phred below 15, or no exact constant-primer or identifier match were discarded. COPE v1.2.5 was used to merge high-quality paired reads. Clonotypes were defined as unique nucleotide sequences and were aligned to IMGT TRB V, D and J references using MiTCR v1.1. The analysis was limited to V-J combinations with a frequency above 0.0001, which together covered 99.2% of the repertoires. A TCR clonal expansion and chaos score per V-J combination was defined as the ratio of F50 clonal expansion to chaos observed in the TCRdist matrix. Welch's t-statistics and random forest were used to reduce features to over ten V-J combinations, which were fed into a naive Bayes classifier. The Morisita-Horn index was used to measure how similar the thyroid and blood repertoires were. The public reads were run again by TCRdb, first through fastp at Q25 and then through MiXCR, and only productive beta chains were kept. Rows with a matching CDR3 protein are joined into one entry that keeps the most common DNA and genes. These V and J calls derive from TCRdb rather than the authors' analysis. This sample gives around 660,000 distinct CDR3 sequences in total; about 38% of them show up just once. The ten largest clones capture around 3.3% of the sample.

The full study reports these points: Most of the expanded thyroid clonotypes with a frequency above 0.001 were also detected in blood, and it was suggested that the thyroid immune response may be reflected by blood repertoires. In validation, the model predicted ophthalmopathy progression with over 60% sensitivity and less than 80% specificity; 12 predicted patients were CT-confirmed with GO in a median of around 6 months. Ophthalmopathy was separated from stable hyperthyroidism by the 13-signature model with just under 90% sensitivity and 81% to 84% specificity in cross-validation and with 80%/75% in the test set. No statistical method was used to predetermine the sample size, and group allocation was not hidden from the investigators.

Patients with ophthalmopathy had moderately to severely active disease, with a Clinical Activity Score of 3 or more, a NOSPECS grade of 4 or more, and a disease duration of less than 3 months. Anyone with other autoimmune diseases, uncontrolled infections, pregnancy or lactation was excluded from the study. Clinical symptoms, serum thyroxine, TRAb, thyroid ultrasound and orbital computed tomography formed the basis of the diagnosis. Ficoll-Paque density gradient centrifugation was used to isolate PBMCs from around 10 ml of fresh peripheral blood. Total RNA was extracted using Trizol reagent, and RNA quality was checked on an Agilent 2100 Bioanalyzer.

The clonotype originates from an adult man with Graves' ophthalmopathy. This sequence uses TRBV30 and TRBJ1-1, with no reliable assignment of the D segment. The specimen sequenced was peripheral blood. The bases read TGTGCCTGGAGTTTATACACTGAAGCTTTCTTT. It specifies CAWSLYTEAFF.